This TCR beta chain was retrieved from a study of blood T cell repertoires in COVID-19. The J segment lost 3 bases and the V segment lost 5 bases, leaving 10 bases of the junction unmatched. The CDR3 contains 16 residues. Germline V gene lookup returns CDR1 SGHTS and CDR2 YDEGEE. In the source study's methods: Estimated nucleated cell counts came from reference gene primer amplification. Method: immunoSEQ multiplex PCR; TCRdb's copy keeps in-frame clones and lacks some. V, J and clone size derive from that table, while D and trimming were established from the DNA sequence. This table has roughly 230,000 clones, roughly 84% appearing once.

The clonotype originates from a man under 40 in a cohort exposed to, infected with or recovered from COVID-19 (not recorded which). The chain employs TRBV5-8 and TRBJ2-1; 8 bases are a match to TRBD2. The specimen was PBMCs or T cells enriched from blood (not recorded which). Here the CDR3 DNA reads TGTGCCAGCAGTCAAGGTACTAGCGGCTTCTACAATGAGCAGTTCTTC. It is translated as CASSQGTSGFYNEQFF.